The entry that follows covers one TCR beta chain sequence. This specimen belongs to a study of blood T cell repertoires in COVID-19. Study-level information: PBMCs, B-cell-depleted T cells, or T cells provided the cDNA or gDNA that made up the material.

Participant ages covered about 18 to 95 years across 25 or so US areas. The repertoire was sequenced with immunoSEQ multiplex PCR; TCRdb's copy has only in-frame clones and lacks some. The sample shows 100,000 to 150,000 clones, roughly 80% of them seen only once. The source of this sequence is a man aged 40-49 years with acute COVID-19. Sequencing was performed on PBMCs or T cells enriched from blood (not recorded which).

CDR3 sequence reads: CASSSSDRGNTYEQYF. The DNA of the CDR3 is TGTGCCAGCAGCTCCTCGGACAGGGGGAACACCTACGAGCAGTACTTC. The genes are TRBV7-9 and TRBJ2-7; 10 nucleotides align to TRBD1. CDR3 length: 16 amino acids. From germline, CDR1 is SEHNR and CDR2 FQNEAQ (reference sequence). Trimming cost V 4 bases and J 2 bases; bases outside gene matches: 8.